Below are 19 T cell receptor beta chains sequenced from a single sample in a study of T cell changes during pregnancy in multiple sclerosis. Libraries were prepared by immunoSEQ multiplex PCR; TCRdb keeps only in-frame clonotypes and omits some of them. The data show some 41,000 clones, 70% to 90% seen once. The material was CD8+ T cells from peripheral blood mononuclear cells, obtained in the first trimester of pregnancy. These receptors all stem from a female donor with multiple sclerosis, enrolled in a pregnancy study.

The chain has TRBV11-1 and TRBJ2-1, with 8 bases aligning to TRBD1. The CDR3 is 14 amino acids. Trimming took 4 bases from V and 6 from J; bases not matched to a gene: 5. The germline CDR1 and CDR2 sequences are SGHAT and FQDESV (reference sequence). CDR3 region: CASSSGQGLNEQFF. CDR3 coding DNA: TGTGCCAGCAGCTCTGGACAGGGTCTCAATGAGCAGTTCTTC.

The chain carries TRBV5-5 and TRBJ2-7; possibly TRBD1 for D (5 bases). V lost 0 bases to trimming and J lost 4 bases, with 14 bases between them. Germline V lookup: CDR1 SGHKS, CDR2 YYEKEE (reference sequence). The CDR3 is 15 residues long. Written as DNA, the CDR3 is TGTGCCAGCAGCTTGGACAGGATCCACGATTACGAGCAGTACTTC. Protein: CASSLDRIHDYEQYF.

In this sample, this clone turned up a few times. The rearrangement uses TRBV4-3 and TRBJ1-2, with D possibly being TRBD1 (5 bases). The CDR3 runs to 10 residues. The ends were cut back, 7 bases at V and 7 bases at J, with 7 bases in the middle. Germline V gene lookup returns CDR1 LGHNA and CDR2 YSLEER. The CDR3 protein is CASKGIGYTF. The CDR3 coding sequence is TGCGCCAGCAAGGGGATTGGCTACACCTTC.

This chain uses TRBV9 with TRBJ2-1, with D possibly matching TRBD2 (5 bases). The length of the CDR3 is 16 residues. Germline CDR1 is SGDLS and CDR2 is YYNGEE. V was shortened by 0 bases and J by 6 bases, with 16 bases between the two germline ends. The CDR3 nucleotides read TGTGCCAGCAGCGTAGAACGGGGTTTCAGGACCAATGAGCAGTTCTTC. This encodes CASSVERGFRTNEQFF. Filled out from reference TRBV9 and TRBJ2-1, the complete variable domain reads DSGVTQTPKHLITATGQRVTLRCSPRSGDLSVYWYQQSLDQGLQFLIQYYNGEERAKGNILERFSAQQFPDLHSELNLSSLELGDSALYFCASSVERGFRTNEQFFGPGTRLTVL.

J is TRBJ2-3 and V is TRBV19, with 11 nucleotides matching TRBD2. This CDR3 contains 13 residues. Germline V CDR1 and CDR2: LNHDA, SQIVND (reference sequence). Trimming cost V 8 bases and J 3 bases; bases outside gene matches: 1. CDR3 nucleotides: TGTGCCAGTGTAGCGGGGGGGACAGATACGCAGTATTTT. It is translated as CASVAGGTDTQYF.

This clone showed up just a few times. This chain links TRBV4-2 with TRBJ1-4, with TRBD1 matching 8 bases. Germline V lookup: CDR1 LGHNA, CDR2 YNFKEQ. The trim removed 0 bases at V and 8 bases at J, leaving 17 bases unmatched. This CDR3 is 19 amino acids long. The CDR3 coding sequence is TGTGCCAGCAGCCAAGAAGGGAACGGCTCAGGGGGCGACGAAGAAAAACTGTTTTTT. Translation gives CASSQEGNGSGGDEEKLFF.

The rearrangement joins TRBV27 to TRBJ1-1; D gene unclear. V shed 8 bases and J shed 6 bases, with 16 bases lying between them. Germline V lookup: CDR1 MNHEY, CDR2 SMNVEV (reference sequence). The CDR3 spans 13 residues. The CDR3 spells CASGPPFSAEAFF. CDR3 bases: TGTGCCAGCGGCCCCCCGTTCAGCGCTGAAGCTTTCTTT.

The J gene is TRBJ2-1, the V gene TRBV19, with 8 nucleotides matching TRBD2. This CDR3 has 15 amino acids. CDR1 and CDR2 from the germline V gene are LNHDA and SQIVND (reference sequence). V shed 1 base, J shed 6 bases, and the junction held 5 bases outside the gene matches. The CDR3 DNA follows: TGTGCCAGTAGTATAGGTGCCGGGGGGGTCAATGAGCAGTTCTTC. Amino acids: CASSIGAGGVNEQFF. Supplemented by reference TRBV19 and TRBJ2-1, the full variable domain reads DGGITQSPKYLFRKEGQNVTLSCEQNLNHDAMYWYRQDPGQGLRLIYYSQIVNDFQKGDIAEGYSVSREKKESFPLTVTSAQKNPTAFYLCASSIGAGGVNEQFFGPGTRLTVL.

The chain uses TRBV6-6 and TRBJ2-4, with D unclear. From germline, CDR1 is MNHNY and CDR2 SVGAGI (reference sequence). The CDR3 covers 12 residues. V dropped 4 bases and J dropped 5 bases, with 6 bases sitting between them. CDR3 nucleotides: TGTGCCAGCAGTTCCGTCGAAAACATTCAGTACTTC. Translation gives CASSSVENIQYF.

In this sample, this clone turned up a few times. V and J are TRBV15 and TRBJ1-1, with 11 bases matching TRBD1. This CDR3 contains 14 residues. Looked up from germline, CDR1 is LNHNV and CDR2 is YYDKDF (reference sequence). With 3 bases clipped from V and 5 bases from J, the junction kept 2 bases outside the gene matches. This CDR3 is CATSSGTGGTEAFF. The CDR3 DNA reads TGTGCCACCAGCAGCGGGACAGGGGGAACTGAAGCTTTCTTT.

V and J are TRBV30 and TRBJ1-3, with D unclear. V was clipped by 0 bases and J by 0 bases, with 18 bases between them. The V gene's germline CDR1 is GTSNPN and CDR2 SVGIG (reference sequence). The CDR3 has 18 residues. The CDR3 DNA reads TGTGCCTGGAGTGTACTAATGAGGGCTAGGCTCTCTGGAAACACCATATATTTT. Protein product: CAWSVLMRARLSGNTIYF.

CDR3 sequence (DNA): TGTGCCAGCAGCGAAACCTACAGGGGATCTGGAAACACCATATATTTT. Its protein is CASSETYRGSGNTIYF. This chain links TRBV2 with TRBJ1-3; 7 bases match TRBD1. The germline V gene encodes CDR1 SNHLY and CDR2 FYNNEI. The CDR3 length is 16 residues. Trimming took 6 bases from V and 1 from J; bases not matched to a gene: 9. Full variable domain (rest looked up from reference TRBV2 and TRBJ1-3): EPEVTQTPSHQVTQMGQEVILRCVPISNHLYFYWYRQILGQKVEFLVSFYNNEISEKSEIFDDQFSVERPDGSNFTLKIRSTKLEDSAMYFCASSETYRGSGNTIYFGEGSWLTVV.

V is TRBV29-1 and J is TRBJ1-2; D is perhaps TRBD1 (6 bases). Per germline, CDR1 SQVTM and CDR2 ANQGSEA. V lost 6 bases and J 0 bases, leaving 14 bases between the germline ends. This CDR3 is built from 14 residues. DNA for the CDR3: TGCAGCGTGCCGGGTGAGGGGGCTAACTATGGCTACACCTTC. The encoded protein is CSVPGEGANYGYTF.

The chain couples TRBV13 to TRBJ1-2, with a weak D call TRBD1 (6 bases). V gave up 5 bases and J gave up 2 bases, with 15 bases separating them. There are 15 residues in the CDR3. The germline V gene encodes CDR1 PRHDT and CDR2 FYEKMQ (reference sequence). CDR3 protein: CASSGGQTANYGYTF. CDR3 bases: TGTGCCAGCAGCGGAGGACAGACGGCCAACTATGGCTACACCTTC.

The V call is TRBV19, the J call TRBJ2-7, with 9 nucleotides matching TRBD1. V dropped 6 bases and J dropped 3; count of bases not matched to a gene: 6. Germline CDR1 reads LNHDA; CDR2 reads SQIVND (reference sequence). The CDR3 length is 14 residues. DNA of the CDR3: TGTGCCAGTAGCCCCGGGACAGGGAACTACGAGCAGTACTTC. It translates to CASSPGTGNYEQYF.

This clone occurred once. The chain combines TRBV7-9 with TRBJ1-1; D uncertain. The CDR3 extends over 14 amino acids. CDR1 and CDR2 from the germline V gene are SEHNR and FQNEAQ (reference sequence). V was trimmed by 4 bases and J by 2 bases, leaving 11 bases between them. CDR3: CASSSHSVNTEAFF. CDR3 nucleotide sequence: TGTGCCAGCAGCTCTCATAGTGTCAACACTGAAGCTTTCTTT.

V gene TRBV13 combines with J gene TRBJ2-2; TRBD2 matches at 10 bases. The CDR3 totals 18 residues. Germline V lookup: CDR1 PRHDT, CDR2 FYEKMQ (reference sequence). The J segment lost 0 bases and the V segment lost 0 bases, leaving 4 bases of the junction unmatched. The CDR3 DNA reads TGTGCCAGCAGCTTAGGCGGTAGCGGGGGGACGAACACCGGGGAGCTGTTTTTT. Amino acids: CASSLGGSGGTNTGELFF.

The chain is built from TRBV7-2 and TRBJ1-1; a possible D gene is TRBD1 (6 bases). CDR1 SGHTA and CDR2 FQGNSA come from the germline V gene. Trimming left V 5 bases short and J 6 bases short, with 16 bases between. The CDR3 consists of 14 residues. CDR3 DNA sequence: TGTGCCAGCAGCCTGGGACAATATTACCCTGAAGCTTTCTTT. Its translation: CASSLGQYYPEAFF.

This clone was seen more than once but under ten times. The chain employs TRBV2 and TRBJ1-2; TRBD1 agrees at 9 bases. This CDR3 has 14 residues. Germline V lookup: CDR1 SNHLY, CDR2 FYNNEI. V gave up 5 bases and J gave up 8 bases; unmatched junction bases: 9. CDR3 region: CASSSGTGLRGYTF. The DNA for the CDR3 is TGTGCCAGCAGTTCTGGGACAGGGTTGAGGGGCTACACCTTC.